This TCR beta chain was sequenced during a study of blood T cell repertoires in COVID-19. The overall study: Samples taken during acute and convalescent COVID-19 were collected in the United States, Italy and Spain. Nucleic acid was either cDNA or gDNA, and it came from T cells, B-cell-depleted T cells, or PBMCs.

Looked up from germline, CDR1 is MNHEY and CDR2 is SVGAGI. The V end was cut by 2 bases, the J end by 2 bases, with 13 bases between. The length of the CDR3 is 15 residues. Sequencing was performed with immunoSEQ multiplex PCR; in TCRdb, only in-frame clones are kept and a portion is missing. Of around 370,000 clones in the sample, around 90% were seen once. The source of this sequence is a young woman who had recovered from COVID-19. The rearrangement links TRBV6-5 to TRBJ2-7; weak D call: TRBD2 (7 bases). Specimen: PBMCs or T cells enriched from blood (not recorded which). As DNA, the CDR3 is TGTGCCAGCAGTTACGGCGGGGGCCTACCCTACGAGCAGTACTTC. Its protein product is CASSYGGGLPYEQYF.